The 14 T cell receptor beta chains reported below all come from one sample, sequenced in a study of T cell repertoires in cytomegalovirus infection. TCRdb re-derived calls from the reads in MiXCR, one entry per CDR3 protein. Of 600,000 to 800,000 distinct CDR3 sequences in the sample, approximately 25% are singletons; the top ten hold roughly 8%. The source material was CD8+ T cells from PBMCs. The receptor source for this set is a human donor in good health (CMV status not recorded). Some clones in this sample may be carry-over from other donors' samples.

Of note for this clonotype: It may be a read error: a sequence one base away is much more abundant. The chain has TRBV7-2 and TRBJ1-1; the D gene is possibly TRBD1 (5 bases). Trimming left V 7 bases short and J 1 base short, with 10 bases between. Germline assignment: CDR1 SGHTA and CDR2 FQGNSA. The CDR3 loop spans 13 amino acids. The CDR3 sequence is CTSIQASNTEAFF. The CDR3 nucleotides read TGTACCAGCATACAGGCTTCGAACACTGAAGCTTTCTTT.

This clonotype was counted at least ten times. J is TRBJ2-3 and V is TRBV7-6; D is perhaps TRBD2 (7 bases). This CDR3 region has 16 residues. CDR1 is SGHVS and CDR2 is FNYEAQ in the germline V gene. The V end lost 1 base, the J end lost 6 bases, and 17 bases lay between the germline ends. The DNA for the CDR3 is TGTGCCAGCAGCTTAGAAGGGGGGGGCGATTGGGATACGCAGTATTTT. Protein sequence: CASSLEGGGDWDTQYF.

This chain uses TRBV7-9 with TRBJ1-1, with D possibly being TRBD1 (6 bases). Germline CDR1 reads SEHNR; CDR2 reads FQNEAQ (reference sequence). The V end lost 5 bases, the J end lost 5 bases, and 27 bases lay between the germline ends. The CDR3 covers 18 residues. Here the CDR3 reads CASSQPRRGGQEGTEAFF. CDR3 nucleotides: TGTGCCAGCAGCCAACCTCGTCGGGGGGGGCAAGAGGGGACTGAAGCTTTCTTT.

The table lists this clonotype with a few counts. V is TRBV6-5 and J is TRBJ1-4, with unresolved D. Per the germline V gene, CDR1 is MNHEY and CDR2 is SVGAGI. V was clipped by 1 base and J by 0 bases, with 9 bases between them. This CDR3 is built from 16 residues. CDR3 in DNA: TGTGCCAGCAGTTACTTCTCAGGTGCAACTAATGAAAAACTGTTTTTT. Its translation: CASSYFSGATNEKLFF.

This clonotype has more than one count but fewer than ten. The CDR3 loop is CASSLVGRPPDQETQYF. CDR3 sequence (DNA): TGCGCCAGCAGCTTGGTGGGCAGACCGCCTGACCAAGAGACCCAGTACTTC. The rearrangement uses TRBV5-1 and TRBJ2-5; no reliable D call. Germline V gene sequence: CDR1 SGHRS, CDR2 YFSETQ. The ends were cut back, 0 bases at V and 0 bases at J, with 15 bases in the middle. The CDR3 has 17 amino acids.

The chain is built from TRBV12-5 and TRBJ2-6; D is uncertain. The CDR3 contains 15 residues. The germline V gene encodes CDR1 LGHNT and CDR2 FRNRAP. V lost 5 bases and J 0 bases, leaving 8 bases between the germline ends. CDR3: CASGTADSGANVLTF. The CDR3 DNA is TGTGCTAGTGGTACAGCAGACTCTGGGGCCAACGTCCTGACTTTC.

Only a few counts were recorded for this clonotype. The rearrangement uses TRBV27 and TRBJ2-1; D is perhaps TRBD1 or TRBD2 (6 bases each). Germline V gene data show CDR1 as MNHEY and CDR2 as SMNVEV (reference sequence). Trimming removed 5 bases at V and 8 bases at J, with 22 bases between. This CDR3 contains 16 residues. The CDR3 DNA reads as TGTGCCAGCAGTACTCAACAGGGAACGACTAGGGATGAGCAGTTCTTC. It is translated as CASSTQQGTTRDEQFF.

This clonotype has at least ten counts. The CDR3 is CASSQTTVPETGGADTQYF. In DNA form, the CDR3 reads TGTGCCAGCAGTCAAACCACCGTACCGGAGACAGGGGGCGCAGATACGCAGTATTTT. The chain carries TRBV12-3 or TRBV12-4 and TRBJ2-3, with 10 nucleotides matching TRBD1. This CDR3 is 19 amino acids long. The V segment lost 5 bases and the J segment 4 bases; nucleotides outside the gene matches: 18.

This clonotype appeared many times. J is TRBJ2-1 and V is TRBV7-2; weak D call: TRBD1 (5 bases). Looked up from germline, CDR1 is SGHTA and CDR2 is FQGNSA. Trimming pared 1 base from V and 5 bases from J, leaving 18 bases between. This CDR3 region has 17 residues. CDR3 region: CASSLETAKKVHNEQFF. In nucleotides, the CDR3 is TGTGCCAGCAGCTTAGAGACAGCGAAAAAAGTCCACAATGAGCAGTTCTTC.

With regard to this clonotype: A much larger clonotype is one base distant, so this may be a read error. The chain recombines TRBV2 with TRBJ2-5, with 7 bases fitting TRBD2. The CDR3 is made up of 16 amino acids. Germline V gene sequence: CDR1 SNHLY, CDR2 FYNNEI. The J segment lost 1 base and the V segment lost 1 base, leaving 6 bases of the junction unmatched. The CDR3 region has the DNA TGTGCCAGCAGTGAAGAGGAACTAGCGCTCCAAGAGACCCAGTACTTC. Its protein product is CASSEEELALQETQYF.

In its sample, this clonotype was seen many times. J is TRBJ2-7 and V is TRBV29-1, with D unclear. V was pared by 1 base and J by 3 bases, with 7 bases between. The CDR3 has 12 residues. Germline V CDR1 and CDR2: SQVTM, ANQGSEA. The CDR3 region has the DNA TGCAGCGTTGAAGGGCGAAACTACGAGCAGTACTTC. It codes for CSVEGRNYEQYF.

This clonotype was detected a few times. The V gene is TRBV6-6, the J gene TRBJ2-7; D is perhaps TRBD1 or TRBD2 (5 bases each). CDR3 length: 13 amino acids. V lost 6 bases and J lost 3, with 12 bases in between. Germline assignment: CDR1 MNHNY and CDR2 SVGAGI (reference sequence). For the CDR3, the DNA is TGTGCCAGCAGATACGGGACGGTCTACGAGCAGTACGTC. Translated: CASRYGTVYEQYV.

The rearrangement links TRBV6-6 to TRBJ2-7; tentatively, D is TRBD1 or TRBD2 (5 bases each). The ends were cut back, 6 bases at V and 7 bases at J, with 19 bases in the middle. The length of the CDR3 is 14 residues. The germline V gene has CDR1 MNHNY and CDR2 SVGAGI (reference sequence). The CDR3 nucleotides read TGTGCCAGCAGCCGGGACGGAGGTACACTTGAGCAGTACGTC. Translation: CASSRDGGTLEQYV.

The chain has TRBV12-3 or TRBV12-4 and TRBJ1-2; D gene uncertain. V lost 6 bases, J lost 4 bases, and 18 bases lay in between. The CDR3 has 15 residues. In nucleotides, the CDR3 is TGTGCCAGCAGCGGGTGGGCCAAAACCCCCTATGGCTACACCTTC. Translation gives CASSGWAKTPYGYTF.